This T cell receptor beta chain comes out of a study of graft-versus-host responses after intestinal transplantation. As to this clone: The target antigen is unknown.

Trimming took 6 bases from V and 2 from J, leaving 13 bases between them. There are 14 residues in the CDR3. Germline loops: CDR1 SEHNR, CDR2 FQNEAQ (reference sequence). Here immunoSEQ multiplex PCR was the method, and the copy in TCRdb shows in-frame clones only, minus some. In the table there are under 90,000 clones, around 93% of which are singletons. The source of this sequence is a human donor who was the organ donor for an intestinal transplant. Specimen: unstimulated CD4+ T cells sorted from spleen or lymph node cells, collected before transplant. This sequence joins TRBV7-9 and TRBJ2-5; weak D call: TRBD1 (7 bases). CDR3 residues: CASRHQGGQETQYF. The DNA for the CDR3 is TGTGCCAGCAGGCACCAGGGGGGACAAGAGACCCAGTACTTC.